A few counts support the clone carrying this TCR beta chain. The CDR3 sequence is 16 residues long. V lost 1 base and J lost 1; bases outside the gene matches: 6. Germline values: CDR1 MGHRA, CDR2 YSYEKL. Graves' hyperthyroidism qualified as stable when ophthalmopathy did not progress within 18 months. This sample is drawn from a study of T cells in Graves' hyperthyroidism and ophthalmopathy. Researchers took RNA transcripts and amplified the TCR beta CDR3 regions from them. RT-PCR in the first round (using the HTBI primer set) targeted the TCR CDR3. TCRdb independently ran MiXCR on the multiplex PCR reads; one entry per CDR3 protein. The table has over 700,000 distinct CDR3 sequences, over 35% seen once.

This TCR was recovered from a young man with Graves' hyperthyroidism. V and J are TRBV4-1 and TRBJ2-5; 7 nucleotides align to TRBD1. The specimen sequenced was blood. CDR3 sequence: CASSQVLQGSQETQYF. CDR3 DNA: TGCGCCAGCAGCCAAGTCCTACAGGGGTCCCAAGAGACCCAGTACTTC.